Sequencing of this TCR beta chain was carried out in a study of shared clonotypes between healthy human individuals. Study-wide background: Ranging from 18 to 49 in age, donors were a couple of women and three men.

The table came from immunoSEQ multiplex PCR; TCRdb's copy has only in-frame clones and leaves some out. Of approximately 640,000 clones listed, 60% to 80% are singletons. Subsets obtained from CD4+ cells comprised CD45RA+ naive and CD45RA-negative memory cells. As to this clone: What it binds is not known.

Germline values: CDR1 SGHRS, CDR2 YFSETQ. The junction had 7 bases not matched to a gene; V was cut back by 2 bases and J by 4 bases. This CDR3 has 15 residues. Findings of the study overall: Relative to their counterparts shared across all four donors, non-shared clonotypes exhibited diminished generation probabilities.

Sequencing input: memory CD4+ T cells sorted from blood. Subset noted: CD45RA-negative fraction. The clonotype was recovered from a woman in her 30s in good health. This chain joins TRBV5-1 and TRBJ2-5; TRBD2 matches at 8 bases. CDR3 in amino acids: CASSFSGNRRETQYF. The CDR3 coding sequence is TGCGCCAGCAGCTTTAGCGGGAACCGCCGAGAGACCCAGTACTTC. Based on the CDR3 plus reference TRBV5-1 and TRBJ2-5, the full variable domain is KAGVTQTPRYLIKTRGQQVTLSCSPISGHRSVSWYQQTPGQGLQFLFEYFSETQRNKGNFPGRFSGRQFSNSRSEMNVSTLELGDSALYLCASSFSGNRRETQYFGPGTRLLVL.